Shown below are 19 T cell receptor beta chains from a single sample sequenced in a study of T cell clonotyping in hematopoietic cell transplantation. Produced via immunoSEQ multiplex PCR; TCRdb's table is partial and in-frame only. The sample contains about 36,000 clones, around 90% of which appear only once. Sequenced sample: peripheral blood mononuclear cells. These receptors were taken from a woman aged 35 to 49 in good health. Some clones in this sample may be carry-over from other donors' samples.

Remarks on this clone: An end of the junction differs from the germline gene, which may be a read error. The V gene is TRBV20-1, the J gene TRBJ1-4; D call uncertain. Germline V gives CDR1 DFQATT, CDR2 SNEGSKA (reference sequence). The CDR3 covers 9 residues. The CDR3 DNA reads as TGCAGCAGTGGAAGGGAACGGTCTTTT. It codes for CSSGRERSF.

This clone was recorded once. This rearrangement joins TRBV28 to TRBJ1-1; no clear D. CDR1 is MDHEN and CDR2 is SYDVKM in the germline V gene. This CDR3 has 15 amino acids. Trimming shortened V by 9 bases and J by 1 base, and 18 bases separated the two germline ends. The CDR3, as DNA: TGTGCCAGTCGCGGTTCGGACGGAGAGAACACTGAAGCTTTCTTT. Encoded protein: CASRGSDGENTEAFF.

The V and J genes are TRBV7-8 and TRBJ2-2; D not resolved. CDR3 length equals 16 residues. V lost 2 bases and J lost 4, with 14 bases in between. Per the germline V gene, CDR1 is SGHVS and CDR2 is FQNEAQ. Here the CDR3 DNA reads TGTGCCAGCAGCTTAAGTAGGGAAGGTCCCACCGGGGAGCTGTTTTTT. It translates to CASSLSREGPTGELFF.

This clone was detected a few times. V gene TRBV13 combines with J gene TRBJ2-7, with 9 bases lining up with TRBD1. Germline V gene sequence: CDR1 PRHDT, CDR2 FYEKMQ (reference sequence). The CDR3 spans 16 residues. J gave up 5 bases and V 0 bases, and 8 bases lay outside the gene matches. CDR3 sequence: CASSLGGTGRINEQYF. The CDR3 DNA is TGTGCCAGCAGCTTAGGGGGGACAGGGCGGATAAACGAGCAGTACTTC.

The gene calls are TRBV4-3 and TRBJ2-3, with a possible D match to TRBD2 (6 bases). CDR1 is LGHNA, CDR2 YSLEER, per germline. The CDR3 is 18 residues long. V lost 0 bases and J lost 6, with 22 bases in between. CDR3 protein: CASSQDGVPSALWDTQYF. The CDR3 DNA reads TGCGCCAGCAGCCAAGATGGGGTCCCTAGCGCCCTGTGGGATACGCAGTATTTT.

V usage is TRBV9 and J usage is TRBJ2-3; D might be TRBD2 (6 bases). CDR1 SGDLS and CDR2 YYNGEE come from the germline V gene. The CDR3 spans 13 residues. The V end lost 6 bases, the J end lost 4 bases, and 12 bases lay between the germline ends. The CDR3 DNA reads TGTGCCAGCAACCGAGGGGAGGCAGATACGCAGTATTTT. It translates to CASNRGEADTQYF.

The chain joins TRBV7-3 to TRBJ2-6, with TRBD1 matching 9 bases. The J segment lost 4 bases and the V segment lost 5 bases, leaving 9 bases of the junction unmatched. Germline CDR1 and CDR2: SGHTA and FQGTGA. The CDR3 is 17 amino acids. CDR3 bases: TGTGCCAGCAGCGGCTCCGGGACAGGGTTCGGGGCCAACGTCCTGACTTTC. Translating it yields CASSGSGTGFGANVLTF. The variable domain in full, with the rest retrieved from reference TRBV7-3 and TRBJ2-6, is GAGVSQTPSNKVTEKGKYVELRCDPISGHTALYWYRQSLGQGPEFLIYFQGTGAADDSGLPNDRFFAVRPEGSVSTLKIQRTERGDSAVYLCASSGSGTGFGANVLTFGAGSRLTVL.

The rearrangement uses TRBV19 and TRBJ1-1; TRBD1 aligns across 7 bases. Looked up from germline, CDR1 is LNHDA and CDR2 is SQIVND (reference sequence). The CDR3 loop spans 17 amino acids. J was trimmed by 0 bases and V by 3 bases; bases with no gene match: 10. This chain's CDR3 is CASSMFGTGDVNTEAFF. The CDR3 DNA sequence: TGTGCCAGTAGTATGTTTGGAACAGGGGATGTGAACACTGAAGCTTTCTTT.

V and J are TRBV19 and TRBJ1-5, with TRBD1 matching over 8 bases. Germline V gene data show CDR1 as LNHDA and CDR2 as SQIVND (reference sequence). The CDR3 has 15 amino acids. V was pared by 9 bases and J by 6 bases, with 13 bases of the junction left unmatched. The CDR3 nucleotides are TGTGCCAGCAAAAAGGCGGGACAGGAGGGTCAGCCCCAGCATTTT. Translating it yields CASKKAGQEGQPQHF.

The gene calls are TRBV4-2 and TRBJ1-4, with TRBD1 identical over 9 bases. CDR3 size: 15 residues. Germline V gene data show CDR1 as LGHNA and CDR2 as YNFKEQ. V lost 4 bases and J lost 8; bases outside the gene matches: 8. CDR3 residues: CASSRHRQGDEKLFF. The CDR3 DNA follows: TGTGCCAGCAGCCGCCATCGACAGGGGGACGAAAAACTGTTTTTT.

The CDR3, as DNA: TGTGCCAGCAGCCCGTCCGGGAGGGCCTGGGAGACCCAGTACTTC. Translating gives CASSPSGRAWETQYF. The chain carries TRBV14 and TRBJ2-5; 8 nucleotides agree with TRBD2. CDR1 is SGHDN and CDR2 is FVKESK in the germline V gene. The CDR3 is 15 residues long. J lost 5 bases, V lost 4 bases, and 9 bases had no gene match. The variable domain in full, completed from reference TRBV14 and TRBJ2-5, reads EAGVTQFPSHSVIEKGQTVTLRCDPISGHDNLYWYRRVMGKEIKFLLHFVKESKQDESGMPNNRFLAERTGGTYSTLKVQPAELEDSGVYFCASSPSGRAWETQYFGPGTRLLVL.

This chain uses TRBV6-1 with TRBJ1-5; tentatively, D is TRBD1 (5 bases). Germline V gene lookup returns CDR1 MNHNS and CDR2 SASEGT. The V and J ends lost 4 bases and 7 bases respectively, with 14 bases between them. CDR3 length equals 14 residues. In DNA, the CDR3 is TGTGCCAGCAGTGCCGCACCGGCAGGGCAGCCCCAGCATTTT. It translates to CASSAAPAGQPQHF.

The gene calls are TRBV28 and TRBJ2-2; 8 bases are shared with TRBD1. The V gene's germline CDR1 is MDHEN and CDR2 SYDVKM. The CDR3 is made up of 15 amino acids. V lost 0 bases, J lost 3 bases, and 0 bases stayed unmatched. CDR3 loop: CASSLWDRDTGELFF. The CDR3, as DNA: TGTGCCAGCAGTTTATGGGACAGGGACACCGGGGAGCTGTTTTTT.

DNA of the CDR3: TGTGCCTGGCAGCGAAGGAATTCCTACGAGCAGTACTTC. Translation: CAWQRRNSYEQYF. The rearrangement links TRBV30 to TRBJ2-7; no reliable D call. Germline loops: CDR1 GTSNPN, CDR2 SVGIG (reference sequence). V lost 5 bases to trimming and J lost 1 base, with 12 bases between them. There are 13 residues in the CDR3.

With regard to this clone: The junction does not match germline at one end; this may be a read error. Here the CDR3 reads CASTYSARDEQYF. CDR3 nucleotide sequence: TGTGCCAGCACTTACTCGGCTAGGGACGAGCAGTACTTC. The J gene is TRBJ2-7, the V gene TRBV6-5; D is ambiguous. Germline CDR1 reads MNHEY; CDR2 reads SVGAGI. The CDR3 length is 13 residues.

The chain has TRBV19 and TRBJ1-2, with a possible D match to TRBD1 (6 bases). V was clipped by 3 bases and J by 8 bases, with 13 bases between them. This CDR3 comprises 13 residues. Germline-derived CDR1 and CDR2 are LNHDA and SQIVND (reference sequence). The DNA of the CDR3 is TGTGCCAGTAGTATCGTCAGGGGAGAAGGCTACACCTTC. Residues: CASSIVRGEGYTF.

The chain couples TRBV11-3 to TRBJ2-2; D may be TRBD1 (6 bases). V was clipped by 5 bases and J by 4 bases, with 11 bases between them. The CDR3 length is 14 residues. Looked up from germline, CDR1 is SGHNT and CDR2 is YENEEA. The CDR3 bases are TGTGCCAGCAGCCGGGCCAGGGGCACCGGGGAGCTGTTTTTT. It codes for CASSRARGTGELFF.

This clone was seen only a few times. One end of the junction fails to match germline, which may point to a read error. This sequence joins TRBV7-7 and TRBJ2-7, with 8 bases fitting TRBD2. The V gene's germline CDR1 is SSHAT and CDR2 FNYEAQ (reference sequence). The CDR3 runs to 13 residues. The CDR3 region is CASSLAGTSEQYF. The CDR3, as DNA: TGTGCTAGCAGCTTAGCGGGGACTAGCGAGCAGTACTTC. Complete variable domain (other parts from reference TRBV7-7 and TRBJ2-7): GAGVSQSPRYKVTKRGQDVTLRCDPISSHATLYWYQQALGQGPEFLTYFNYEAQPDKSGLPSDRFSAERPEGSISTLTIQRTEQRDSAMYRCASSLAGTSEQYFGPGTRLTVT.

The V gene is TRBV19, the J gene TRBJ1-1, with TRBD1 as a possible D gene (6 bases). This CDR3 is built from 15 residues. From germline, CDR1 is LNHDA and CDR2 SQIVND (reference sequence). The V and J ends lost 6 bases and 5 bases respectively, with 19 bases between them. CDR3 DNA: TGTGCCAGTAGCCCCCTTAAACAGGGTAATACTGAAGCTTTCTTT. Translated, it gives CASSPLKQGNTEAFF.